These 3 T cell receptor beta chains were sequenced from one sample in a study of OX40 agonist ivuxolimab in advanced cancers. Assay used: immunoSEQ multiplex PCR; TCRdb lists only in-frame clones, some missing. Here the sample spans about 34,000 clones, 65% to 90% being singletons. The sequenced sample was CD4+ or CD8+ T cells sorted from blood, obtained in a trial of the OX40 agonist ivuxolimab. These receptor sequences come from an adult with an advanced solid tumor such as melanoma, head and neck, liver or kidney cancer.

This clone appeared once. The genes are TRBV5-1 and TRBJ2-1; the D gene is possibly TRBD1 (6 bases). Germline values: CDR1 SGHRS, CDR2 YFSETQ. Trimming removed 2 bases from V and 0 bases from J, with 15 bases in between. CDR3 size: 17 residues. The CDR3 is CASSFRTVRSSYNEQFF. The CDR3 DNA reads TGCGCCAGCAGCTTCCGGACAGTACGGAGCTCCTACAATGAGCAGTTCTTC.

This chain joins TRBV18 and TRBJ2-7, with TRBD1 matching 11 bases. Germline V gene sequence: CDR1 KGHSH, CDR2 LQKENI. V was pared by 6 bases and J by 7 bases, with 11 bases of the junction left unmatched. The CDR3 is 15 amino acids. The CDR3 protein is CASSPPDRGREEQYF. In DNA form, the CDR3 reads TGTGCCAGCTCCCCCCCGGACAGGGGGCGCGAGGAGCAGTACTTC.

This clone turned up a few times. The J gene is TRBJ1-1, the V gene TRBV9; D is unresolved. Trimming removed 3 bases from V and 1 base from J, with 13 bases in between. The germline V gene encodes CDR1 SGDLS and CDR2 YYNGEE. CDR3 size: 15 residues. CDR3 residues: CASSETIMGNTEAFF. CDR3 DNA sequence: TGTGCCAGCAGCGAAACCATAATGGGGAACACTGAAGCTTTCTTT.